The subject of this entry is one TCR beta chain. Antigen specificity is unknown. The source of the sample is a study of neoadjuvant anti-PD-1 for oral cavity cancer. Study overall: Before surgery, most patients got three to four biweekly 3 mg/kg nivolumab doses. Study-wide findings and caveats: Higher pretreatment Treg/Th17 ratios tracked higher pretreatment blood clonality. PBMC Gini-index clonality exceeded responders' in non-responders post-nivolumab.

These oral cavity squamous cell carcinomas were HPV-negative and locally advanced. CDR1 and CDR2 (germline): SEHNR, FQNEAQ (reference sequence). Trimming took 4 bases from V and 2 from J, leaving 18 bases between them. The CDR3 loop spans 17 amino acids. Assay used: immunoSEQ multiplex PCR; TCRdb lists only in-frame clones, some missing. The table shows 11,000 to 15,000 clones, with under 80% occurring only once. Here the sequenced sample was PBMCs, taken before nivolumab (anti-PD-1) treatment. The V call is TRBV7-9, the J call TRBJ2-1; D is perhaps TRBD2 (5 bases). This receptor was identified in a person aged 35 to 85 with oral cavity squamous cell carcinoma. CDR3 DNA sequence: TGTGCCAGCAGCTCCCGCTTCCAGCGGTTGACCTACAATGAGCAGTTCTTC. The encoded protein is CASSSRFQRLTYNEQFF.